This T cell receptor (beta chain) was found in a study of human T cells and chemical hapten exposure. For the study at large: Each patch test put 0.01% DPC on the upper back, and results were read at 6 days. The study's findings and limits: Versus controls, significantly more large CDR3 similarity clusters arose from expanded TCRs.

About this clonotype itself: Its antigen is still unknown.

Unique molecular identifiers were linked by the library to individual cDNA molecules. TCRdb re-analysed the RACE reads in MiXCR, keeping a single row per CDR3 protein. The sample holds about 170,000 distinct CDR3 sequences, about 30% seen once. This CDR3 has 16 residues. V lost 2 bases to trimming and J lost 0 bases, with 13 bases between them. The germline V gene encodes CDR1 MGHRA and CDR2 YSYEKL. Time point defined: patch test 3, about 24 weeks after DPC sensitization. This sample's treatment: therapeutic diphenylcyclopropenone sensitization with weekly scalp DPC. The study enrolled 18 to 70-year-old alopecia patients suitable for DPC.

The material was whole blood, obtained in connection with sensitization to the hapten diphenylcyclopropenone (DPC). The J gene is TRBJ1-2, the V gene TRBV4-1; TRBD1 is a possible D gene (6 bases). The sequence was collected from a woman between 18 and 30 years old with alopecia areata. Some clones in this sample may be carry-over from other donors' samples. This CDR3 reads CASSQPTGPANYGYTF. In nucleotides, the CDR3 is TGCGCCAGCAGCCAACCCACAGGGCCCGCTAACTATGGCTACACCTTC.